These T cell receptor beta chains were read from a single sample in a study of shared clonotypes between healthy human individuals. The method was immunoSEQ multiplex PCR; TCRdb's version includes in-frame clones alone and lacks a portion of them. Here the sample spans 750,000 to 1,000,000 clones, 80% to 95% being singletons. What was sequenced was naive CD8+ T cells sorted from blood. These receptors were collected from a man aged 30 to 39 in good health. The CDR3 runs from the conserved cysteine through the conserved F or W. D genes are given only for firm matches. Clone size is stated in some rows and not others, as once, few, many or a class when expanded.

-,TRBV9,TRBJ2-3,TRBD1,TGTGCCAGCAGCGTACAGGGGGCTAGGGCAGATACGCAGTATTTT,CASSVQGARADTQYF
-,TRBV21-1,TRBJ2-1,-,TGTGCCAGCAGCAAAGGTGGGGGCCAGGGGCCCGCGATTGGGCGGGAAGGCTCCTACAATGAGCAGTTCTTC,CASSKGGGQGPAIGREGSYNEQFF
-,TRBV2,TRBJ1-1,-,TGTGCCAGCAGTGAAGCGCTTCAGGGAGGGGACACTGAAGCTTTCTTT,CASSEALQGGDTEAFF
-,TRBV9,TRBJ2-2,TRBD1,TGTGCCAGCAGCGCCCCACGGGACAGGGTTGACACCGGGGAGCTGTTTTTT,CASSAPRDRVDTGELFF
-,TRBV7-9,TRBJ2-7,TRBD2,TGTGCCAGCACCACCCCCGGACTAGCGGGCTCACTTCCCTACGAGCAGTACTTC,CASTTPGLAGSLPYEQYF
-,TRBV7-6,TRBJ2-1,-,TGTGCCAGCAGCTCCAGAATGGGGAACAATGAGCAGTTCTTC,CASSSRMGNNEQFF
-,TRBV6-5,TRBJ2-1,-,TGTGCCAGCAGTGGACAGCGGTTGCCGCAAGAGCAGTTCTTC,CASSGQRLPQEQFF
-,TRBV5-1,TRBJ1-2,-,TGCGCCAGCAGCTTGGATCCGGCCACTAACTATGGCTACACCTTC,CASSLDPATNYGYTF
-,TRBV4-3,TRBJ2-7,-,TGCGCCAGCAGCCAAGCTTGGGCGGGAAACTACGAGCAGTACTTC,CASSQAWAGNYEQYF
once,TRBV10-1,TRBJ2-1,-,TGCGCCAGCAGTGAGCTCGGGGCAGTAGGGGACAATGAGCAGTTCTTC,CASSELGAVGDNEQFF
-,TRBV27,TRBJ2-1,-,TGTGCCAGCAGTTTATCGGCAGGGGCTTTTTACAATGAGCAGTTCTTC,CASSLSAGAFYNEQFF
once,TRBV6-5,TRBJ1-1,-,TGTGCCAGCAGTTATAAAATGAACACTGAAGCTTTCTTT,CASSYKMNTEAFF
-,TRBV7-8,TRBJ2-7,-,TGTGCCAGCAGCGGAAGGATAGGTCACTCCTACGAGCAGTACTTC,CASSGRIGHSYEQYF
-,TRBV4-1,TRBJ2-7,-,TGCGCCAGCAGCCAAGAACTAGCCGGGGACGAGCAGTACTTC,CASSQELAGDEQYF
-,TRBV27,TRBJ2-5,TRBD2,TGTGCCAGCAGTTTAGGATGGCTAGCGGCTCAAGAGACCCAGTACTTC,CASSLGWLAAQETQYF
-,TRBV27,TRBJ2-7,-,TGTGCCAGCAGTTTATCGGTCGGGATTTCCTACGAGCAGTACTTC,CASSLSVGISYEQYF
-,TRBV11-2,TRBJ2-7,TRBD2,TGTGCCAGCAGTCTAGCGGGAGGAAACGAGCAGTACTTC,CASSLAGGNEQYF
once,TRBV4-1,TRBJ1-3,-,TGCGCCAGCAGCTCTTATCGCGGGGTGGCCTCTGGAAACACCATATATTTT,CASSSYRGVASGNTIYF
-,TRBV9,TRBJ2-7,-,TGTGCCAGCAGCGTAGGTAGCGAATCCTACGAGCAGTACTTC,CASSVGSESYEQYF
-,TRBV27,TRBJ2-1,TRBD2,TGTGCCAGCAGTTTGCGACCCCCGGCATCGGGACTAGCGGGGAAAAGCTCCTACAATGAGCAGTTCTTC,CASSLRPPASGLAGKSSYNEQFF
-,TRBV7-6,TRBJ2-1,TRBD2,TGTGCCAGCAGCCCCGCTAGCGGAGAATACAATGAGCAGTTCTTC,CASSPASGEYNEQFF
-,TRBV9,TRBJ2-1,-,TGTGCCACCACGACCTACAATGAGCAGTTCTTC,CATTTYNEQFF
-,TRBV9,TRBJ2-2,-,TGTGCCAGCAGCGTATGGAGCACCGGGGAGCTGTTTTTT,CASSVWSTGELFF
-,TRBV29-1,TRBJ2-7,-,TGCAGCGTTGTAGACAGGCTTTGGGAGCAGTACTTC,CSVVDRLWEQYF
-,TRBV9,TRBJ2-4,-,TGTGCCAGCAGCGTGTCGGGTTCCCCTGGGAACATTCAGTACTTC,CASSVSGSPGNIQYF
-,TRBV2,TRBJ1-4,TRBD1,TGTGCCAGCAACCAGGGGGAGACGGTAAATGAAAAACTGTTTTTT,CASNQGETVNEKLFF
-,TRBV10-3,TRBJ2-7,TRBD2,TGTGCCATCAGTGATTCGGCTAGCGGGATCCCGGTGGTCGAGCAGTACTTC,CAISDSASGIPVVEQYF
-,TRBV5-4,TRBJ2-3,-,TGTGCCAGCAGCTTGGTCGTAACCGGGGCGCAGTATTTT,CASSLVVTGAQYF
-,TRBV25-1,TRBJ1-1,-,TGTGCCAGCACCCATCTGAGCGAAGCTTTCTTT,CASTHLSEAFF
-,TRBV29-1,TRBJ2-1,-,TGCAGCGTTGGGGCCGGTCGATTTCGAGGAAATGAGCAGTTCTTC,CSVGAGRFRGNEQFF
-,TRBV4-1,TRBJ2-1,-,TGCGCCAGCAGCCAAGTCGAGGCGGGTGAGCAGTTCTTC,CASSQVEAGEQFF